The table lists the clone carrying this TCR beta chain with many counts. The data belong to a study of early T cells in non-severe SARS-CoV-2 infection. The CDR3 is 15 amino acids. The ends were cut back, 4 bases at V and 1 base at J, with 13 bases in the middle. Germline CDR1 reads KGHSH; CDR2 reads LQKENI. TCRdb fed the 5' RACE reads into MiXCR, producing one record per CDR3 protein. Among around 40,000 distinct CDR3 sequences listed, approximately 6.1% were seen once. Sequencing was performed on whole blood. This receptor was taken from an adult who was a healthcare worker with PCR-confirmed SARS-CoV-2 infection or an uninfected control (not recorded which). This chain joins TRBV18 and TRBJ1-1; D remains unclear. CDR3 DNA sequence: TGTGCCAGCTCACTTCTGCAGGACCCGAACACTGAAGCTTTCTTT. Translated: CASSLLQDPNTEAFF.